The 29 T cell receptor beta chains presented below share a single source sample, sequenced in a study of blood T cell repertoires in COVID-19. Clones were sequenced by immunoSEQ multiplex PCR, and TCRdb holds only the in-frame ones, with some missing. The sample consists of about 200,000 clones, roughly 85% of them appearing once. The sequencing input was PBMCs or T cells enriched from blood (not recorded which). These receptors came from a woman aged 40 to 50 with acute COVID-19.

This chain connects TRBV6-5 to TRBJ2-1; TRBD2 might be the D (5 bases). The V gene lost 3 bases and the J gene lost 0 bases, with 9 bases spanning the gap. The CDR3 runs 15 residues. Per germline, CDR1 MNHEY and CDR2 SVGAGI. Written as DNA, the CDR3 is TGTGCCAGCAGTTATGACCGGGGCTCCTACAATGAGCAGTTCTTC. It yields the protein CASSYDRGSYNEQFF.

The V and J genes are TRBV12-3 or TRBV12-4 and TRBJ2-3; 10 nucleotides agree with TRBD2. There are 13 residues in the CDR3. Losses at the gene ends were 1 base for V and 9 bases for J; bases not matched to a gene: 1. The CDR3 nucleotides are TGTGCCAGCAGTTTAGGTAGCGGGAGGACGCAGTATTTT. Its protein is CASSLGSGRTQYF.

The rearrangement uses TRBV5-1 and TRBJ2-4; D possibly corresponds to TRBD2 (6 bases). V was trimmed by 2 bases and J by 5 bases, leaving 14 bases between them. This CDR3 has 15 residues. Per the germline V gene, CDR1 is SGHRS and CDR2 is YFSETQ. As DNA, the CDR3 is TGCGCCAGCAGCTTCGCCGCGGGGTTCCAAAACATTCAGTACTTC. Its translation is CASSFAAGFQNIQYF.

The V call is TRBV7-2, the J call TRBJ1-5, with 7 bases identical to TRBD1. Trimming at V came to 4 bases and at J to 4 bases, leaving 4 bases not matched to a gene. The CDR3 consists of 14 residues. Germline loops: CDR1 SGHTA, CDR2 FQGNSA. The CDR3 sequence is CASSSSRGNQPQHF. In nucleotides, the CDR3 is TGTGCCAGCAGCTCCTCCAGGGGGAATCAGCCCCAGCATTTT.

V and J are TRBV3-1 (or the pseudogene TRBV3-2) and TRBJ2-1; 11 positions agree with TRBD2. Germline loops: CDR1 LGHDT, CDR2 YNNKEL (reference sequence). The CDR3 is 16 amino acids. V dropped 6 bases and J dropped 5; count of bases not matched to a gene: 9. CDR3 nucleotide sequence: TGTGCCAGCAGTCCCCTGACTAGCGGGGCCAACAATGAGCAGTTCTTC. Its translation: CASSPLTSGANNEQFF.

This rearrangement joins TRBV9 to TRBJ2-1; 7 bases line up with TRBD1. The CDR3 extends over 16 amino acids. V was pared by 4 bases and J by 7 bases, with 14 bases of the junction left unmatched. CDR1 is SGDLS, CDR2 YYNGEE, per germline. Here the CDR3 reads CASSRSSTGAGNEQFF. Written as DNA, the CDR3 is TGTGCCAGCAGCCGTAGTAGCACAGGGGCTGGGAATGAGCAGTTCTTC. Drawing the rest from reference TRBV9 and TRBJ2-1, the complete variable domain is DSGVTQTPKHLITATGQRVTLRCSPRSGDLSVYWYQQSLDQGLQFLIQYYNGEERAKGNILERFSAQQFPDLHSELNLSSLELGDSALYFCASSRSSTGAGNEQFFGPGTRLTVL.

V gene TRBV7-9 combines with J gene TRBJ1-2; TRBD1 agrees at 7 bases. The length of the CDR3 is 14 residues. V shed 5 bases, J shed 7 bases, and the junction held 10 bases outside the gene matches. Per germline, CDR1 SEHNR and CDR2 FQNEAQ (reference sequence). CDR3 coding DNA: TGTGCCAGCAGCCCTCCGGGACAGCTAGGTGGCTACACCTTC. This translates into CASSPPGQLGGYTF. The complete variable domain, with remaining parts taken from reference TRBV7-9 and TRBJ1-2, reads DTGVSQNPRHKITKRGQNVTFRCDPISEHNRLYWYRQTLGQGPEFLTYFQNEAQLEKSRLLSDRFSAERPKGSFSTLEIQRTEQGDSAMYLCASSPPGQLGGYTFGSGTRLTVV.

V usage is TRBV19 and J usage is TRBJ1-4; 7 bases line up with TRBD1. J lost 2 bases, V lost 8 bases, and 14 bases had no gene match. The CDR3 extends over 17 amino acids. Germline CDR1 LNHDA, CDR2 SQIVND (reference sequence). CDR3 protein: CASGLRYRDSTNEKLFF. The CDR3 region has the DNA TGTGCCAGTGGGTTACGATACCGGGACAGCACTAATGAAAAACTGTTTTTT.

The rearrangement links TRBV9 to TRBJ2-1, with 12 bases matching TRBD2. From germline, CDR1 is SGDLS and CDR2 YYNGEE. The CDR3 runs to 15 residues. Losses at the gene ends were 4 bases for V and 8 bases for J; bases not matched to a gene: 7. CDR3 sequence reads: CASSKASGRAHEQFF. The CDR3 DNA reads TGTGCCAGCAGCAAAGCTAGCGGGAGGGCCCATGAGCAGTTCTTC.

The CDR3 DNA is TGTGCCAGCAGTTTAAGGTTGCAGAAGGGGACCTATAATTCACCCCTCCACTTT. Translation gives CASSLRLQKGTYNSPLHF. V and J are TRBV27 and TRBJ1-6, with a possible D match to TRBD1 (5 bases). Germline V gene lookup returns CDR1 MNHEY and CDR2 SMNVEV (reference sequence). The CDR3 extends over 18 amino acids. V was shortened by 2 bases and J by 2 bases, with 16 bases between the two germline ends.

The rearrangement uses TRBV7-2 and TRBJ2-5, with a tentative D call TRBD2 (5 bases). Between the trimmed V and J ends, which lost 0 bases and 1 base, there was a span of 6 bases. The CDR3 is 14 residues long. Germline lookup yields CDR1 SGHTA and CDR2 FQGNSA. The CDR3 DNA follows: TGTGCCAGCAGCTTAGCGAGGGCCCAAGAGACCCAGTACTTC. The encoded protein is CASSLARAQETQYF.

This chain joins TRBV9 and TRBJ1-5; a weak D match, TRBD1 (5 bases). The CDR3 extends over 15 amino acids. With 3 bases removed from V and 1 base from J, the gap between germline ends came to 11 bases. Per the germline V gene, CDR1 is SGDLS and CDR2 is YYNGEE. The CDR3 DNA sequence: TGTGCCAGCAGCGCGGGGGAGAACAGCAATCAGCCCCAGCATTTT. Translating gives CASSAGENSNQPQHF.

The chain links TRBV15 to TRBJ2-7; TRBD2 aligns across 11 bases. CDR1 LNHNV and CDR2 YYDKDF come from the germline V gene (reference sequence). The CDR3 is made up of 13 amino acids. V shed 9 bases and J 4 bases; nucleotides not matched to a gene: 5. CDR3 sequence reads: CATRTSGSYEQYF. CDR3 DNA: TGTGCCACTCGGACTAGCGGGTCTTACGAGCAGTACTTC.

The chain joins TRBV6-5 to TRBJ2-7; 13 positions agree with TRBD2. The CDR3 contains 14 residues. Germline lookup yields CDR1 MNHEY and CDR2 SVGAGI. The V gene end was trimmed by 3 bases and the J gene end by 10 bases; junction bases not matched to a gene: 6. CDR3 coding DNA: TGTGCCAGCAGTTATGGGACTAGCGGGACGTTTCAGTACTTC. Amino acid sequence: CASSYGTSGTFQYF.

The chain is built from TRBV2 and TRBJ1-2; no clear D. V lost 10 bases and J 6 bases, leaving 18 bases between the germline ends. Germline V lookup: CDR1 SNHLY, CDR2 FYNNEI. The CDR3 has 13 residues. The CDR3 bases are TGTGCCATACAACCTTACCAGGCCCATGGCTACACCTTC. Translation: CAIQPYQAHGYTF. Filled out from reference TRBV2 and TRBJ1-2, the complete variable domain reads EPEVTQTPSHQVTQMGQEVILRCVPISNHLYFYWYRQILGQKVEFLVSFYNNEISEKSEIFDDQFSVERPDGSNFTLKIRSTKLEDSAMYFCAIQPYQAHGYTFGSGTRLTVV.

This clone has a single count. The J gene is TRBJ2-7, the V gene TRBV7-3; D might be TRBD1 (6 bases). This CDR3 spans 15 amino acids. V was trimmed by 3 bases and J by 7 bases, leaving 19 bases between them. CDR1 and CDR2 from the germline V gene are SGHTA and FQGTGA. The CDR3 loop is CASSLGTKALGEQYF. CDR3 coding DNA: TGTGCCAGCAGCTTGGGGACAAAAGCCTTGGGGGAGCAGTACTTC.

V and J are TRBV19 and TRBJ2-1; 13 nucleotides align to TRBD2. The germline V gene has CDR1 LNHDA and CDR2 SQIVND (reference sequence). With 4 bases clipped from V and 4 bases from J, the junction kept 1 base outside the gene matches. The CDR3 is made up of 15 amino acids. The CDR3 sequence: CASSRTSGSYNEQFF. The DNA of the CDR3 is TGTGCCAGTAGTAGGACTAGCGGGAGTTACAATGAGCAGTTCTTC.

The chain employs TRBV23-1 and TRBJ2-1; D may be TRBD1 (5 bases). TRBV23-1 carries the ORF label, with uncertain function. Trimming stripped 4 bases from V and 2 bases from J, with 12 bases between. This CDR3 region has 15 residues. This CDR3 reads CASSPGQGTYNEQFF. CDR3 sequence (DNA): TGCGCCAGCAGTCCCGGCCAGGGCACCTACAATGAGCAGTTCTTC.

V is TRBV7-2 and J is TRBJ2-7; 7 bases match TRBD2. With 6 bases clipped from V and 3 bases from J, the junction kept 14 bases outside the gene matches. Germline V gene sequence: CDR1 SGHTA, CDR2 FQGNSA. The CDR3 extends over 16 amino acids. CDR3 residues: CASRPTLGGGLYEQYF. The CDR3 coding sequence is TGTGCCAGCAGACCAACACTGGGGGGAGGGCTCTACGAGCAGTACTTC. Looking up the rest from reference TRBV7-2 and TRBJ2-7 gives the full variable domain: GAGVSQSPSNKVTEKGKDVELRCDPISGHTALYWYRQSLGQGLEFLIYFQGNSAPDKSGLPSDRFSAERTGGSVSTLTIQRTQQEDSAVYLCASRPTLGGGLYEQYFGPGTRLTVT.

The chain combines TRBV27 with TRBJ2-4, with D unresolved. The CDR3 has 14 amino acids. Germline V gene lookup returns CDR1 MNHEY and CDR2 SMNVEV (reference sequence). CDR3 sequence: CSSRPMEAKNIQYF. CDR3 DNA sequence: TGTAGTAGTCGTCCGATGGAGGCCAAAAACATTCAGTACTTC.

This chain links TRBV11-3 with TRBJ2-7, with 10 nucleotides matching TRBD1. CDR1 and CDR2 (germline): SGHNT, YENEEA. V shed 5 bases and J 2 bases; nucleotides not matched to a gene: 9. This CDR3 is built from 16 residues. This CDR3 is CASSPPGTGVTYEQYF. The CDR3 DNA is TGTGCCAGCAGCCCCCCCGGGACAGGGGTTACCTACGAGCAGTACTTC.

This chain's CDR3 is CASSVGLAVVDTQYF. Here the CDR3 DNA reads TGTGCCAGCAGTGTGGGACTAGCGGTGGTTGATACGCAGTATTTT. The rearrangement links TRBV25-1 to TRBJ2-3, with 11 bases fitting TRBD2. Germline V CDR1 and CDR2: MGHDK, SYGVNS. The J segment lost 6 bases and the V segment lost 4 bases, leaving 6 bases of the junction unmatched. CDR3 length: 15 residues. The variable domain in full, with the rest retrieved from reference TRBV25-1 and TRBJ2-3, is EADIYQTPRYLVIGTGKKITLECSQTMGHDKMYWYQQDPGMELHLIHYSYGVNSTEKGDLSSESTVSRIRTEHFPLTLESARPSHTSQYLCASSVGLAVVDTQYFGPGTRLTVL.

This rearrangement joins TRBV29-1 to TRBJ2-1; 8 positions agree with TRBD1. V shed 5 bases, J shed 0 bases, and the junction held 6 bases outside the gene matches. The germline V gene encodes CDR1 SQVTM and CDR2 ANQGSEA. CDR3 length: 15 residues. DNA for the CDR3: TGCAGCGTTAGACAGGGGCGAAGCTCCTACAATGAGCAGTTCTTC. The encoded protein is CSVRQGRSSYNEQFF.

On this clone: The junction does not match germline at one end; this may be a read error. The chain employs TRBV5-6 and TRBJ1-2; 10 bases match TRBD1. This CDR3 spans 16 amino acids. CDR1 SGHDT and CDR2 YYEEEE come from the germline V gene. CDR3 protein: CASRLGDRGLNYGYTF. The CDR3 nucleotides read TGTGCCAGCAGATTGGGGGACAGGGGTTTAAACTATGGCTACACCTTC.

This clone occurred many times. The rearrangement joins TRBV18 to TRBJ2-2, with 9 bases aligning to TRBD2. The CDR3 loop spans 15 amino acids. Germline loops: CDR1 KGHSH, CDR2 LQKENI. Unmatched junction bases numbered 2, after V lost 2 bases and J lost 4 bases. In nucleotides, the CDR3 is TGTGCCAGCTCACCAGTAGCGGGAGTCACCGGGGAGCTGTTTTTT. This codes for CASSPVAGVTGELFF.

V gene TRBV4-3 combines with J gene TRBJ2-7, with 7 bases fitting TRBD2. This CDR3 contains 15 residues. With V trimmed by 1 base and J by 5 bases, 8 bases remained unmatched. Germline V gene sequence: CDR1 LGHNA, CDR2 YSLEER. CDR3 bases: TGCGCCAGCAGCCAAGGAGGCGGGAGCTGGGACGAGCAGTACTTC. Translated, it gives CASSQGGGSWDEQYF.

On this clone: At one end the junction does not follow the germline gene, possibly because of a read error. The chain is built from TRBV30 and TRBJ2-7; 9 bases fit TRBD1. The V gene's germline CDR1 is GTSNPN and CDR2 SVGIG (reference sequence). The CDR3 runs 11 residues. The CDR3 DNA is TGTGCCTGGAGTGTACGGGACAGGGCGCACTTC. Translation gives CAWSVRDRAHF.

The V gene is TRBV28, the J gene TRBJ1-4, with D uncertain. Germline CDR1 MDHEN, CDR2 SYDVKM. This CDR3 is built from 14 residues. Trimming shortened V by 6 bases and J by 4 bases, and 12 bases separated the two germline ends. The CDR3 DNA reads as TGTGCCAGCAGGGGCGACGGAAGTAATGAAAAACTGTTTTTT. Protein sequence: CASRGDGSNEKLFF.

The chain uses TRBV4-1 and TRBJ2-7, with 7 bases fitting TRBD1. The germline gives CDR1 MGHRA, CDR2 YSYEKL. The CDR3 is made up of 15 amino acids. V lost 0 bases, J lost 3 bases, and 5 bases stayed unmatched. The CDR3 spells CASSQDLTGIYEQYF. The CDR3 bases are TGCGCCAGCAGCCAAGACTTGACAGGGATCTACGAGCAGTACTTC.